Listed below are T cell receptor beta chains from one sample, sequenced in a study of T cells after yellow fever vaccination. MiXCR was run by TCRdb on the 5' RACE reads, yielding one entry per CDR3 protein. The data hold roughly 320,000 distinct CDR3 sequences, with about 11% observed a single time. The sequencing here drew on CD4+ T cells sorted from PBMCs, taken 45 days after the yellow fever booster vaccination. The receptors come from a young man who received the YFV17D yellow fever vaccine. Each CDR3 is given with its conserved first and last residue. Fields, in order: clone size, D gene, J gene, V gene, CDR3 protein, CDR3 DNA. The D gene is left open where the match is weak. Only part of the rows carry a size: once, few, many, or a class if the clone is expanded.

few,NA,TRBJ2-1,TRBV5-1,CASSLGGGPVHEQFF,TGCGCCAGCAGCTTGGGTGGGGGGCCGGTGCATGAGCAGTTCTTC
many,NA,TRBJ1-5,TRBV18,CASSGGRDQPQHF,TGTGCCAGCAGCGGGGGCAGGGATCAGCCCCAGCATTTT
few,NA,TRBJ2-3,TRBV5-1,CASSPEAGIDTQYF,TGCGCCAGCAGCCCCGAGGCGGGGATAGATACGCAGTATTTT
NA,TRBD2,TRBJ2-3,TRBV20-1,CSAREFSGTNGVDTQYF,TGCAGTGCTAGAGAGTTTTCCGGGACTAACGGGGTGGATACGCAGTATTTT
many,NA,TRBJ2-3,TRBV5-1,CASSLMGADTQYF,TGCGCCAGCAGCTTGATGGGGGCAGATACGCAGTATTTT
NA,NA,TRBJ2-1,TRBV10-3,CAIRSGGEMSSYNEQFF,TGTGCCATCAGGTCGGGCGGGGAGATGAGCTCCTACAATGAGCAGTTCTTC
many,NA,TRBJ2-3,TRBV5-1,CASSLASWATDTQYF,TGCGCCAGCAGCTTGGCTAGTTGGGCCACAGATACGCAGTATTTT
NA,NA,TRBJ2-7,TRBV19,CASSTLHGYEQYF,TGTGCCAGTAGTACCCTCCACGGCTACGAGCAGTACTTC
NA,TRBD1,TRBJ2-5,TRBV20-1,CSAIRRDREETQYF,TGCAGTGCTATTCGCCGGGACAGGGAAGAGACCCAGTACTTC
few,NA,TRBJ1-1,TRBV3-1,CASSQGQAAFF,TGTGCCAGCAGCCAAGGACAAGCCGCTTTCTTT
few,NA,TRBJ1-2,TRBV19,CASSAQGVGYGYTF,TGTGCCAGTAGTGCACAGGGAGTAGGCTATGGCTACACCTTC
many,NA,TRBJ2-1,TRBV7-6,CASSQGPGTESYNEQFF,TGTGCCAGCAGCCAGGGCCCAGGCACGGAGAGTTACAATGAGCAGTTCTTC
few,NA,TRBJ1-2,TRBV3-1,CASSQSEVGNYGYTF,TGTGCCAGCAGCCAATCGGAGGTCGGTAACTATGGCTACACCTTC
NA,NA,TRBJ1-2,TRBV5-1,CASSLGLRVYDYGYTF,TGCGCCAGCAGCTTGGGGCTACGGGTTTATGACTATGGCTACACCTTC
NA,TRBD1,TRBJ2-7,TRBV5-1,CASSFWGQGNNEQYF,TGCGCCAGCAGTTTCTGGGGACAGGGGAATAACGAGCAGTACTTC
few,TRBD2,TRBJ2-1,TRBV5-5,CASSFSGGVDNEQFF,TGTGCCAGCAGCTTTAGCGGGGGTGTGGACAATGAGCAGTTCTTC
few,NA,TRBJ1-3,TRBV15,CATSRDSGNTIYF,TGTGCCACCAGCAGAGATTCTGGAAACACCATATATTTT
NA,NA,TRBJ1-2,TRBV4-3,CASSQEMANYGYTF,TGCGCCAGCAGCCAAGAAATGGCTAACTATGGCTACACCTTC
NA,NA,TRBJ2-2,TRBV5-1,CASSLRSTNTGELFF,TGCGCCAGCAGCCTAAGAAGTACGAACACCGGGGAGCTGTTTTTT
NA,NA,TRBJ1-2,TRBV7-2,CASSLLGGEYYGYTF,TGTGCCAGCAGCTTACTGGGGGGGGAGTACTATGGCTACACCTTC
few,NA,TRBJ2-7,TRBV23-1,CAIPGRPYEQYF,TGCGCCATTCCGGGAAGGCCCTACGAGCAGTACTTC
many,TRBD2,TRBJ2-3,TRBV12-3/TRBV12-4,CASSLIAGGTDTQYF,TGTGCCAGCAGTTTAATAGCGGGGGGCACAGATACGCAGTATTTT
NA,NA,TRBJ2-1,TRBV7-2,CASSFLRFARSYNEQFF,TGTGCCAGCAGCTTTCTCCGTTTTGCCCGTAGCTACAATGAGCAGTTCTTC
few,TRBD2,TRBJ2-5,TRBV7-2,CASSLVAGGLGETQYF,TGTGCCAGCAGCTTAGTGGCGGGGGGGCTAGGGGAGACCCAGTACTTC
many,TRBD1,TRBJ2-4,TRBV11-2,CASSFDRVSTKNIQYF,TGTGCCAGCAGCTTTGACAGGGTTTCGACCAAAAACATTCAGTACTTC
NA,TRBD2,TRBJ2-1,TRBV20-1,CSARGLAGGLYNEQFF,TGCAGTGCTAGGGGACTAGCGGGGGGCCTATACAATGAGCAGTTCTTC
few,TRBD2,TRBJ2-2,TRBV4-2,CASSRGRGDTGELFF,TGTGCCAGCAGCCGGGGGCGGGGGGACACCGGGGAGCTGTTTTTT
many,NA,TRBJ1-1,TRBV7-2,CASSLIAGFDTEAFF,TGTGCCAGCAGCTTAATTGCAGGCTTCGATACTGAAGCTTTCTTT
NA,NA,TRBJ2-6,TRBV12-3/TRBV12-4,CASSPGSTGANVLTF,TGTGCCAGCAGCCCCGGATCTACTGGGGCCAACGTCCTGACTTTC
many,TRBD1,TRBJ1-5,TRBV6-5,CASSLNRDSDQPQHF,TGTGCCAGCAGTCTAAACCGGGACAGTGATCAGCCCCAGCATTTT
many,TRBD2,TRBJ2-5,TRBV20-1,CSASGGSQETQYF,TGCAGTGCTAGCGGGGGGTCTCAAGAGACCCAGTACTTC
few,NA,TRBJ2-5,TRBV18,CASSPRDTQETQYF,TGTGCCAGCTCACCGCGGGACACCCAAGAGACCCAGTACTTC